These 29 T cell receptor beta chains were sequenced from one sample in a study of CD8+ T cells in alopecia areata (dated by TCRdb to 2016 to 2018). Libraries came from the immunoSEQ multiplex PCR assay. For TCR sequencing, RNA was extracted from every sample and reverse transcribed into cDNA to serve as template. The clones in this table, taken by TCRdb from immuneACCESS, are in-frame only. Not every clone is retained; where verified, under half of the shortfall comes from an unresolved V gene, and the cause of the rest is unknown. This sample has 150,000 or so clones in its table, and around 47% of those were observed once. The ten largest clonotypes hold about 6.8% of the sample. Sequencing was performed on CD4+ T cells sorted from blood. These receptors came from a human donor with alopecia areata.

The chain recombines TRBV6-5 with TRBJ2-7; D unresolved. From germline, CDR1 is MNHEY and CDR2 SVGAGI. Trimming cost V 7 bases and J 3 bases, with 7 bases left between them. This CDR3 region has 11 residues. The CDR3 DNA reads TGTGCCAGCACTAATCGCTACGAGCAGTACTTC. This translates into CASTNRYEQYF.

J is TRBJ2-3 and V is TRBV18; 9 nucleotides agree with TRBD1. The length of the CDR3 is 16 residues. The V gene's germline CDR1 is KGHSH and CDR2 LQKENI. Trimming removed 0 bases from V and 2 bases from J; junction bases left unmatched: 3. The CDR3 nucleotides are TGTGCCAGCTCACCACCGGGACAGGGCAACACAGATACGCAGTATTTT. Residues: CASSPPGQGNTDTQYF.

In nucleotides, the CDR3 is TGTGCCAGCAGTCCTCGACAGGGGAGGGAGACCCAGTACTTC. This encodes CASSPRQGRETQYF. The chain recombines TRBV28 with TRBJ2-5; 8 bases fit TRBD1. The germline V gene encodes CDR1 MDHEN and CDR2 SYDVKM. V lost 5 bases and J lost 5; bases outside the gene matches: 7. The CDR3 runs 14 residues.

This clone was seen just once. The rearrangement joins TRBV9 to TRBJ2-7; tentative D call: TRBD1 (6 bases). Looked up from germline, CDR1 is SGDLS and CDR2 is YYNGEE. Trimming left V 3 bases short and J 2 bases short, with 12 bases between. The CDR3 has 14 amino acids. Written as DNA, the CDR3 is TGTGCCAGCAGCGCCAACAGGGTCCCCTACGAGCAGTACTTC. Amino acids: CASSANRVPYEQYF.

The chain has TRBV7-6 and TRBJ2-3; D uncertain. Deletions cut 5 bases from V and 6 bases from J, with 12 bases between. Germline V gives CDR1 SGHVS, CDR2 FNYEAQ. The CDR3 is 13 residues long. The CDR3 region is CASSPNPGDTQYF. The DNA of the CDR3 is TGTGCCAGCAGCCCAAACCCTGGGGATACGCAGTATTTT. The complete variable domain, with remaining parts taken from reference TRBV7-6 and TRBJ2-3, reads GAGVSQSPRYKVTKRGQDVALRCDPISGHVSLYWYRQALGQGPEFLTYFNYEAQQDKSGLPNDRFSAERPEGSISTLTIQRTEQRDSAMYRCASSPNPGDTQYFGPGTRLTVL.

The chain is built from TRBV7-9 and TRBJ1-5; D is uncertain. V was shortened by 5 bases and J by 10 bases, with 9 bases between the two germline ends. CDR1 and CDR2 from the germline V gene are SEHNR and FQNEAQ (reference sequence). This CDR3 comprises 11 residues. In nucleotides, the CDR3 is TGTGCCAGCAGCGCCATGGGCCCCCAGCATTTT. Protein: CASSAMGPQHF.

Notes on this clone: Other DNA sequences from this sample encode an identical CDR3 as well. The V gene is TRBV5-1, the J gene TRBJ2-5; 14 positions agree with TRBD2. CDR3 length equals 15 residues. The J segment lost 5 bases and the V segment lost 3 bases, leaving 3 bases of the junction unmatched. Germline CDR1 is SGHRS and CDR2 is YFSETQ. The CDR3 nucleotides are TGCGCCAGCAGCTCGGGACTAGCGGGAGCTGAGACCCAGTACTTC. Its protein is CASSSGLAGAETQYF.

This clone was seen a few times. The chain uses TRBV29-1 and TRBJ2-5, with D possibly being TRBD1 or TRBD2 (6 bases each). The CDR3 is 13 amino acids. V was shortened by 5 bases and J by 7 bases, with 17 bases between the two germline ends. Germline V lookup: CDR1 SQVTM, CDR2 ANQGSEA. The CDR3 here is CSVQRTVEGTQYF. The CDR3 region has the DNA TGCAGCGTTCAAAGGACAGTGGAGGGGACCCAGTACTTC.

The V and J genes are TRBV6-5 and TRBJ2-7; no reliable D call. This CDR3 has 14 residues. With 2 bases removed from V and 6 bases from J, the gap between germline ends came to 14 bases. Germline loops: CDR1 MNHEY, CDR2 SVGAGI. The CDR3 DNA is TGTGCCAGCAGTTACCTCCTCATCCCCGGCGAGCAGTACTTC. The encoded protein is CASSYLLIPGEQYF.

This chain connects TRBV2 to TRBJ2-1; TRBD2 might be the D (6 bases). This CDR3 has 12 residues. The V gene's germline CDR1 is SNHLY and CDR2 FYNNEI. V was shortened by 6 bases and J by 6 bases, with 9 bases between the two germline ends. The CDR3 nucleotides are TGTGCCAGCAGACGGGAGAGCAATGAGCAGTTCTTC. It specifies CASRRESNEQFF. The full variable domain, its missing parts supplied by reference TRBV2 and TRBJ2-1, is EPEVTQTPSHQVTQMGQEVILRCVPISNHLYFYWYRQILGQKVEFLVSFYNNEISEKSEIFDDQFSVERPDGSNFTLKIRSTKLEDSAMYFCASRRESNEQFFGPGTRLTVL.

The CDR3 nucleotides read TGTGCCAGCAGCGGGGGACACCTCTATGGCTACACCTTC. It encodes CASSGGHLYGYTF. This chain links TRBV9 with TRBJ1-2; perhaps TRBD1 as D (6 bases). The CDR3 is made up of 13 amino acids. Trimming shortened V by 3 bases and J by 4 bases, and 10 bases separated the two germline ends. The germline gives CDR1 SGDLS, CDR2 YYNGEE.

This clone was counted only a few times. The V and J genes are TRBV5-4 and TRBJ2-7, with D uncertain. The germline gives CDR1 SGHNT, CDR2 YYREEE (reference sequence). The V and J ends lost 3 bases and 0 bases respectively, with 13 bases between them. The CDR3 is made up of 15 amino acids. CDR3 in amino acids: CASSSGPMNSYEQYF. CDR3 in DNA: TGTGCCAGCAGCTCGGGCCCTATGAACTCCTACGAGCAGTACTTC.

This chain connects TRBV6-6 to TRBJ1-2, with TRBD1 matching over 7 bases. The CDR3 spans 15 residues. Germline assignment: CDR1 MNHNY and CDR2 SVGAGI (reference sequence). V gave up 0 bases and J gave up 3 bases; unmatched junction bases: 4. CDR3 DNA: TGTGCCAGCAGTTACTCACAGACAGGGCACTATGGCTACACCTTC. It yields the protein CASSYSQTGHYGYTF.

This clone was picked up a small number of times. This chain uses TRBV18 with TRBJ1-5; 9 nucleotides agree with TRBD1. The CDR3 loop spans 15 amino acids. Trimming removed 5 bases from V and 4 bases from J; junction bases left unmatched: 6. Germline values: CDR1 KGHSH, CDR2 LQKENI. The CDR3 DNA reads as TGTGCCAGCTCAGCGGGACAGGGTTATAATCAGCCCCAGCATTTT. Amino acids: CASSAGQGYNQPQHF.

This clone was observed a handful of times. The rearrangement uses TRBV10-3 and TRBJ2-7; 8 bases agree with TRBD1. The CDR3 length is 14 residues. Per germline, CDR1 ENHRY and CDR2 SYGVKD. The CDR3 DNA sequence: TGTGCCATCAGTGAGCCGGGTGGGACAGGCTTTTTAGTAGTC. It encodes CAISEPGGTGFLVV.

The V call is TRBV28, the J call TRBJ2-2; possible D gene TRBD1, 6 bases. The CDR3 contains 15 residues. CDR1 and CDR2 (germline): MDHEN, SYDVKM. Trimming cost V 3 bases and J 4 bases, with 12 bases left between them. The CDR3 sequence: CASSFQGTGTGELFF. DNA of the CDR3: TGTGCCAGCAGTTTTCAGGGGACCGGCACCGGGGAGCTGTTTTTT.

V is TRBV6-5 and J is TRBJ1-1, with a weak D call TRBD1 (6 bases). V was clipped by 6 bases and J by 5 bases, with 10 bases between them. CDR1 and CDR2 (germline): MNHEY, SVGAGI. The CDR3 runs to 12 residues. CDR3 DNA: TGTGCCAGCAGGACAGGAGGAACTGAAGCTTTCTTT. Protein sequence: CASRTGGTEAFF.

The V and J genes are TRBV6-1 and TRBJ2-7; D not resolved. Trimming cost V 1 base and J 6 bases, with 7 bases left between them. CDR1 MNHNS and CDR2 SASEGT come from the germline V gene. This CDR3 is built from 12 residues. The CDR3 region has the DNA TGTGCCAGCAGTGAAGTGCCGGTCGAGCAGTACTTC. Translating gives CASSEVPVEQYF.

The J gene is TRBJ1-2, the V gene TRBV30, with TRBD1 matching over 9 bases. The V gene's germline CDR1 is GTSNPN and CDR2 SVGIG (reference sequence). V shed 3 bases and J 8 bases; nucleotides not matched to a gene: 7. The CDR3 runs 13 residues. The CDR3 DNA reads TGTGCCTGGAGCCCCACAGGGGGCGGAGGCTACACCTTC. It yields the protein CAWSPTGGGGYTF.

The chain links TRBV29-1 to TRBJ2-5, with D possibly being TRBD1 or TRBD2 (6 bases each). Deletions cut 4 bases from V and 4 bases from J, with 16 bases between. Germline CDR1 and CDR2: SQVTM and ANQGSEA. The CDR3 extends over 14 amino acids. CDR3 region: CSVVRGQVGETQYF. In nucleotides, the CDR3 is TGCAGCGTTGTCCGGGGGCAAGTGGGAGAGACCCAGTACTTC.

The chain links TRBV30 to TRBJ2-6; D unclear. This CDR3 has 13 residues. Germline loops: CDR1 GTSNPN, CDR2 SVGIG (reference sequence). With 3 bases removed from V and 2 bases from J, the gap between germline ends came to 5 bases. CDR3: CAWRNPGANVLTF. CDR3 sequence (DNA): TGTGCCTGGAGGAATCCTGGGGCCAACGTCCTGACTTTC.

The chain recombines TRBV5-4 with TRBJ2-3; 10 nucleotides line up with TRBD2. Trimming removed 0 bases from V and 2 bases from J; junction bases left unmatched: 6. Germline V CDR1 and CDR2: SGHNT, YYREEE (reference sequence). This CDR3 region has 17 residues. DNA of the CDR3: TGTGCCAGCAGCTTGGTAGTAGCGGGAGGATCCACAGATACGCAGTATTTT. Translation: CASSLVVAGGSTDTQYF.

The CDR3 DNA follows: TGTGCCAGCAGCCCGTCGACTAGATTAGAGACCCAGTACTTC. Translation gives CASSPSTRLETQYF. The J gene is TRBJ2-5, the V gene TRBV6-5, with D possibly being TRBD2 (6 bases). Per the germline V gene, CDR1 is MNHEY and CDR2 is SVGAGI. This CDR3 is built from 14 residues. V shed 6 bases and J shed 4 bases, with 15 bases lying between them.

The CDR3 loop is CASSEGRRSGNTIYF. In DNA form, the CDR3 reads TGTGCCAGCAGTGAAGGGCGTAGGTCCGGAAACACCATATATTTT. The genes are TRBV2 and TRBJ1-3; D not resolved. The V and J ends lost 1 base and 4 bases respectively, with 11 bases between them. The CDR3 runs 15 residues. Germline-derived CDR1 and CDR2 are SNHLY and FYNNEI.

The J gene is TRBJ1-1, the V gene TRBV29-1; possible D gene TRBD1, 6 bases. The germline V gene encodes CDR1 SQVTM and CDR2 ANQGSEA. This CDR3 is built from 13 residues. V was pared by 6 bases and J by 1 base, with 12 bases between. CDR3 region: CSVRTEPNTEAFF. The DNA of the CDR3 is TGCAGCGTGAGGACAGAGCCGAACACTGAAGCTTTCTTT.

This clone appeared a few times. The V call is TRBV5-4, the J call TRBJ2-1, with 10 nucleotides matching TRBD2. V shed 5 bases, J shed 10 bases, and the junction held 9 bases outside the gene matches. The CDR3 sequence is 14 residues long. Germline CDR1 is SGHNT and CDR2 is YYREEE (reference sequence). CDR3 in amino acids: CASRKAGGPLEQFF. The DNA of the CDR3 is TGTGCCAGCAGAAAAGCGGGAGGGCCGCTAGAGCAGTTCTTC.

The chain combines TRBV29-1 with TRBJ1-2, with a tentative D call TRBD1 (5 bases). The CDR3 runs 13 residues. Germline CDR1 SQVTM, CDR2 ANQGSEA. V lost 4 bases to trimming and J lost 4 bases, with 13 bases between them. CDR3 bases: TGCAGCGTTGGGGGGGAATATAGCTATGGCTACACCTTC. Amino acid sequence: CSVGGEYSYGYTF.

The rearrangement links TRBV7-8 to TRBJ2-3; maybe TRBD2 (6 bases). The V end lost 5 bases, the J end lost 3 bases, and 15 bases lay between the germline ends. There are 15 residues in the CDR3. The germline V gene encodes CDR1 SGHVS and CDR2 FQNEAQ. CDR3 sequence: CASSSGTAGTDTQYF. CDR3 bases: TGTGCCAGCAGCAGTGGGACGGCGGGGACAGATACGCAGTATTTT. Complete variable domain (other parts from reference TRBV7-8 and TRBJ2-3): GAGVSQSPRYKVAKRGQDVALRCDPISGHVSLFWYQQALGQGPEFLTYFQNEAQLDKSGLPSDRFFAERPEGSVSTLKIQRTQQEDSAVYLCASSSGTAGTDTQYFGPGTRLTVL.

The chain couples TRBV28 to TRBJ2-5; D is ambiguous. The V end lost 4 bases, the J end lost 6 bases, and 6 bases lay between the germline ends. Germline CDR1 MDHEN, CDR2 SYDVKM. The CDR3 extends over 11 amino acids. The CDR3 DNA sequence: TGTGCCAGCAGTTCAATGCAGACCCAGTACTTC. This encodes CASSSMQTQYF.